This T cell receptor beta chain is from a study of blood T cells in healthy people across ages. This clonotype occurred many times. Then a second PCR, running roughly 7 to 11 cycles, was carried out with a sample-barcoded 5' primer and a J-beta primer mix. TCRdb ran MiXCR on the 5' RACE reads and lists one entry per CDR3 protein. Among some 920,000 distinct CDR3 sequences listed, approximately 50% were seen once. Germline V gene data show CDR1 as SGHRS and CDR2 as YFSETQ. V was clipped by 0 bases and J by 3 bases, with 6 bases between them. The CDR3 spans 13 residues. The chain combines TRBV5-1 with TRBJ2-5; D is uncertain. Material for sequencing was blood. This clonotype originated in a woman aged 55 to 70 in good health. This chain's CDR3 is CASSLELEETQYF. Here the CDR3 DNA reads TGCGCCAGCAGCTTGGAGTTGGAAGAGACCCAGTACTTC.